This TCR beta chain was sequenced for a study of blood T cells in healthy people across ages. Study outcomes and limitations: Naive CD4+ cells and diversity were both higher in long-lived donors than in aged donors.

Only a few counts were recorded for this clonotype. Its matching antigen is unknown. Trimming took 6 bases from V and 5 from J, leaving 13 bases between them. This CDR3 spans 13 amino acids. The germline V gene has CDR1 MDHEN and CDR2 SYDVKM. Combining a sample-barcoded 5' primer with a J-beta primer mix, a second PCR ran for roughly 6 to 12 cycles. TCRdb used MiXCR to reprocess the 5' RACE reads, holding one entry per CDR3 protein. The table lists approximately 810,000 distinct CDR3 sequences, around 36% of them singletons, with over 10% in the top ten. Isolation of PBMCs gave at least 6.5 million cells per sample.

The V and J genes are TRBV28 and TRBJ2-5, with D maybe TRBD1 (5 bases). The sample consisted of blood. The receptor comes from a man aged 18 to 30 in good health. CDR3 amino acids: CASRPDSGETQYF. In nucleotides, the CDR3 is TGTGCCAGCAGACCCGACAGTGGGGAGACCCAGTACTTC. Based on the CDR3 plus reference TRBV28 and TRBJ2-5, the full variable domain is DVKVTQSSRYLVKRTGEKVFLECVQDMDHENMFWYRQDPGLGLRLIYFSYDVKMKEKGDIPEGYSVSREKKERFSLILESASTNQTSMYLCASRPDSGETQYFGPGTRLLVL.